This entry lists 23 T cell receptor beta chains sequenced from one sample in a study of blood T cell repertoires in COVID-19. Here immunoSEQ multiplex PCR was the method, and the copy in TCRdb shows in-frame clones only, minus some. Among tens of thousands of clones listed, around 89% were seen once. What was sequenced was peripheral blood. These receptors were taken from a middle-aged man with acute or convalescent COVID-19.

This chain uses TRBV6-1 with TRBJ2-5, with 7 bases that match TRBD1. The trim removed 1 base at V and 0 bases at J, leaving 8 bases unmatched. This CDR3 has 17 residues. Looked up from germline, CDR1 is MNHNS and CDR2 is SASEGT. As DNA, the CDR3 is TGTGCCAGCAGTGAAGAGGTATCCAGGGGGTACCAAGAGACCCAGTACTTC. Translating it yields CASSEEVSRGYQETQYF.

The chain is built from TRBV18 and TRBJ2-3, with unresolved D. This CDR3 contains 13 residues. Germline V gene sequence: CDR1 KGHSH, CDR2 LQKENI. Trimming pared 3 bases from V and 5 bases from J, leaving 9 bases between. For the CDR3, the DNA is TGTGCCAGCTCACCCCTGTTCGGAGATACGCAGTATTTT. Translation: CASSPLFGDTQYF.

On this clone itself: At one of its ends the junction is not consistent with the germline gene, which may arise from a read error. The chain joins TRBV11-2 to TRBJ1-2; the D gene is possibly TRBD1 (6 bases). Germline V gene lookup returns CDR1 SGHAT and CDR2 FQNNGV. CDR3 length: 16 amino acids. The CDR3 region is CASRPILPLTGPGRSF. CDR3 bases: TGTGCCAGCAGACCGATTCTTCCGTTGACAGGCCCGGGACGTAGCTTC.

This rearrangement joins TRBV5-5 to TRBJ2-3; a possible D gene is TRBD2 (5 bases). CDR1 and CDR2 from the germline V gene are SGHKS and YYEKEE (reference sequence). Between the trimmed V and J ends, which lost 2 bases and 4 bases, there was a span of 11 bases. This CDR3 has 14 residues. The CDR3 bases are TGTGCCAGCAGCTTCGGAGGAAATCCAGATACGCAGTATTTT. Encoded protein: CASSFGGNPDTQYF.

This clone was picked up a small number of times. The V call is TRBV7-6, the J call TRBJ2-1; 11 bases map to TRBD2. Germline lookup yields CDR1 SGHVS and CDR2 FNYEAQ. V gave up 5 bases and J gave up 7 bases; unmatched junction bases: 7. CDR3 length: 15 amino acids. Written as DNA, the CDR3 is TGTGCCAGCAGCCAAACTAGCGGGAGAGTAAATGAGCAGTTCTTC. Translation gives CASSQTSGRVNEQFF.

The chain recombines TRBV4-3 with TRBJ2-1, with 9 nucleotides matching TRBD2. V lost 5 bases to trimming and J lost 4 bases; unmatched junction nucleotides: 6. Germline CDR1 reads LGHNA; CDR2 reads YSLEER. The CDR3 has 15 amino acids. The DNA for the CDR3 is TGCGCCAGCAGCGGGGGTAGCGGGAGTTACAATGAGCAGTTCTTC. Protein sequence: CASSGGSGSYNEQFF.

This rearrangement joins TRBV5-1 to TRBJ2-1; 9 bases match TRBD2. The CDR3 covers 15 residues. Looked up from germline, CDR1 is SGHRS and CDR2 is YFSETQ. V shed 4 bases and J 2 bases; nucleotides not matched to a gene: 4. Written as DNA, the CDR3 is TGCGCCAGCAGCGCAGCGGGAGGACCCTACAATGAGCAGTTCTTC. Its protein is CASSAAGGPYNEQFF.

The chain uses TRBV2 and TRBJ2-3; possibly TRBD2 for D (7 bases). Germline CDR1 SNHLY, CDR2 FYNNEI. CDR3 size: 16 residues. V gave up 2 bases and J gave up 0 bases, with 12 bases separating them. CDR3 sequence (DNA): TGTGCCAGCAGTGAAAGGCGGGGGCTAAGCACAGATACGCAGTATTTT. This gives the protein CASSERRGLSTDTQYF.

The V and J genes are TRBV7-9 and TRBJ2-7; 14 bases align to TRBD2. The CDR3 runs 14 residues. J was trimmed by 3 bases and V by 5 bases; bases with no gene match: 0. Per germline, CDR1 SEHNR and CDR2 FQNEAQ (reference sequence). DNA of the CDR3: TGTGCCAGCAGCGGGACTAGCGGGAGCTACGAGCAGTACTTC. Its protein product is CASSGTSGSYEQYF.

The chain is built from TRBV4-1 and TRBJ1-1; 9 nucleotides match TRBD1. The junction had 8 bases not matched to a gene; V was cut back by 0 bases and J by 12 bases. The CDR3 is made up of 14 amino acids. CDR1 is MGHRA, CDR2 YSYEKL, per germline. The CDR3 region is CASSQEGGDRGTFF. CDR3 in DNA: TGCGCCAGCAGCCAAGAAGGGGGAGACAGGGGGACTTTCTTT.

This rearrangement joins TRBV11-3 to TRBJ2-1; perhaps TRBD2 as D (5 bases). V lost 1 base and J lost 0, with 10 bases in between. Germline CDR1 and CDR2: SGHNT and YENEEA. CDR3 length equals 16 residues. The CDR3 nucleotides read TGTGCCAGCAGCTTAGGGGTGGGGAGCTCCTACAATGAGCAGTTCTTC. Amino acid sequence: CASSLGVGSSYNEQFF.

Here the CDR3 DNA reads TGCGCCAGCAGCTTGGGACTAGCGGGTAGGGGGAACACCGGGGAGCTGTTTTTT. Encoded protein: CASSLGLAGRGNTGELFF. This chain connects TRBV5-1 to TRBJ2-2; 10 bases are a match to TRBD2. Germline assignment: CDR1 SGHRS and CDR2 YFSETQ. The CDR3 runs to 18 residues. V was clipped by 0 bases and J by 1 base; unmatched bases: 6.

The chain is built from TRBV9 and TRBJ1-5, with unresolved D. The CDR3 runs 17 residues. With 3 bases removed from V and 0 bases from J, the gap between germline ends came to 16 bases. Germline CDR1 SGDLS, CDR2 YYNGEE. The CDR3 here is CASSAEGQDFSNQPQHF. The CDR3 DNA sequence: TGTGCCAGCAGCGCAGAAGGGCAGGACTTTAGCAATCAGCCCCAGCATTTT. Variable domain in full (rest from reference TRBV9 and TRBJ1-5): DSGVTQTPKHLITATGQRVTLRCSPRSGDLSVYWYQQSLDQGLQFLIQYYNGEERAKGNILERFSAQQFPDLHSELNLSSLELGDSALYFCASSAEGQDFSNQPQHFGDGTRLSIL.

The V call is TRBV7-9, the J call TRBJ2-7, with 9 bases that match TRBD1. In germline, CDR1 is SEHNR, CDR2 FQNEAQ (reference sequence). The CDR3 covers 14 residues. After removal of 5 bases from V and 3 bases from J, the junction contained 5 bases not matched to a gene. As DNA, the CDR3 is TGTGCCAGCAGCCGGGACAGGGAGGACTACGAGCAGTACTTC. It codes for CASSRDREDYEQYF.

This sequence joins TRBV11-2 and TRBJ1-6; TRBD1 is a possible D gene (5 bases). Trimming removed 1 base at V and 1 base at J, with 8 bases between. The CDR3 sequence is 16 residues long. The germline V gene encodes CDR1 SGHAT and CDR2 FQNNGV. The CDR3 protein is CASSLAGVSYNSPLHF. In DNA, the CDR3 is TGTGCCAGCAGCTTAGCGGGGGTATCCTATAATTCACCCCTCCACTTT.

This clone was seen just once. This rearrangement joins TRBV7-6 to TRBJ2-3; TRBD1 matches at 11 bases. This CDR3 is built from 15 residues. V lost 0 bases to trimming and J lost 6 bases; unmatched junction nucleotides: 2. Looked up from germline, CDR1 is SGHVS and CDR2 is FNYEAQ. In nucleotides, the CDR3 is TGTGCCAGCAGCTTAGCCGGGACAGGGGGGGATACGCAGTATTTT. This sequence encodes CASSLAGTGGDTQYF.

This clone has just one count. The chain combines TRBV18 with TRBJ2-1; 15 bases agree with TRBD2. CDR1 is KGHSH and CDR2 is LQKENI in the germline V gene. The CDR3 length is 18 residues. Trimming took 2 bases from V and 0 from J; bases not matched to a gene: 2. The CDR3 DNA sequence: TGTGCCAGCTCACCAAGGGGACTAGCGGGAGGCTCCTACAATGAGCAGTTCTTC. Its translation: CASSPRGLAGGSYNEQFF.

The CDR3: CASSFIQGRRNEQFF. In DNA, the CDR3 is TGTGCCAGCAGTTTTATCCAGGGGAGAAGGAATGAGCAGTTCTTC. The chain is built from TRBV27 and TRBJ2-1; D may be TRBD1 (6 bases). Germline CDR1 is MNHEY and CDR2 is SMNVEV (reference sequence). V lost 3 bases and J lost 7, with 16 bases in between. This CDR3 spans 15 amino acids.

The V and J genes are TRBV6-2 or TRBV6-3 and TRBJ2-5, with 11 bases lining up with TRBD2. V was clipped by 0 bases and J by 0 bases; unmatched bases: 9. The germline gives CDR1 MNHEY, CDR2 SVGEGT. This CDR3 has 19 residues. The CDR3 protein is CASSYSPSGGFFYQETQYF. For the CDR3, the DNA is TGTGCCAGCAGTTACTCGCCTAGCGGGGGGTTTTTTTACCAAGAGACCCAGTACTTC.

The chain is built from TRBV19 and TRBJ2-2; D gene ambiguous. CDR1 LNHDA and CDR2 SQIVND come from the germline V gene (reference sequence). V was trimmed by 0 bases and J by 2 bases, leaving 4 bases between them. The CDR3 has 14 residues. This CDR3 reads CASSIDTNTGELFF. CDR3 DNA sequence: TGTGCCAGTAGTATAGACACTAACACCGGGGAGCTGTTTTTT.

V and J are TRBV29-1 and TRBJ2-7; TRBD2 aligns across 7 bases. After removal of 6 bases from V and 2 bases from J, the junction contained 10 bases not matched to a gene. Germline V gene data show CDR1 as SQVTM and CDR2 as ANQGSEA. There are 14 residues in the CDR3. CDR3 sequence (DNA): TGCAGCGTCCAGAAGATGAGCGGGGCCTACGAGCAGTACTTC. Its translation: CSVQKMSGAYEQYF.

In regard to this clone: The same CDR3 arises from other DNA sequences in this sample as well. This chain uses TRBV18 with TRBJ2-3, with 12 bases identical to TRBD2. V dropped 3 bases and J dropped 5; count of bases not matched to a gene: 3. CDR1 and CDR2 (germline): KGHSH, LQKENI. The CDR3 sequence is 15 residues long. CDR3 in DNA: TGTGCCAGCTCACCGCCGGGACTAGCGGGAGATACGCAGTATTTT. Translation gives CASSPPGLAGDTQYF.

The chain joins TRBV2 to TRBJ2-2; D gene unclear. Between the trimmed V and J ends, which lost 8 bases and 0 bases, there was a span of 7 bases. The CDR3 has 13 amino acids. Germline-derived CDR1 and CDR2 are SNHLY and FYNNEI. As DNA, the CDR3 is TGTGCCAGCGGAGCGACGAACACCGGGGAGCTGTTTTTT. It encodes CASGATNTGELFF.